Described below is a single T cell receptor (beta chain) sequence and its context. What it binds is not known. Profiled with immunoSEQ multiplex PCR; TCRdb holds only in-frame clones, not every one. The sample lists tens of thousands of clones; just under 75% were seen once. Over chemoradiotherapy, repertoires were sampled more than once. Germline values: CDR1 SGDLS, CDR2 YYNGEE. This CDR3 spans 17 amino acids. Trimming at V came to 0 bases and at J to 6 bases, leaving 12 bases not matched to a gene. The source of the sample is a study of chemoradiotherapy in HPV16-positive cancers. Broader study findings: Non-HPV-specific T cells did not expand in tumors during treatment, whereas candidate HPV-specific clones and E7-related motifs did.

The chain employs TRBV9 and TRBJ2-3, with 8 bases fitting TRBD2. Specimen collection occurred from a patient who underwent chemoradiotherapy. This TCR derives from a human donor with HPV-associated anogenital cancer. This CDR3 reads CASSVAVSGLGTDTQYF. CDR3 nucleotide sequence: TGTGCCAGCAGCGTAGCCGTGTCGGGACTAGGAACCGATACGCAGTATTTT. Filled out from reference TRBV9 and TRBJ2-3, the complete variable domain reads DSGVTQTPKHLITATGQRVTLRCSPRSGDLSVYWYQQSLDQGLQFLIQYYNGEERAKGNILERFSAQQFPDLHSELNLSSLELGDSALYFCASSVAVSGLGTDTQYFGPGTRLTVL.